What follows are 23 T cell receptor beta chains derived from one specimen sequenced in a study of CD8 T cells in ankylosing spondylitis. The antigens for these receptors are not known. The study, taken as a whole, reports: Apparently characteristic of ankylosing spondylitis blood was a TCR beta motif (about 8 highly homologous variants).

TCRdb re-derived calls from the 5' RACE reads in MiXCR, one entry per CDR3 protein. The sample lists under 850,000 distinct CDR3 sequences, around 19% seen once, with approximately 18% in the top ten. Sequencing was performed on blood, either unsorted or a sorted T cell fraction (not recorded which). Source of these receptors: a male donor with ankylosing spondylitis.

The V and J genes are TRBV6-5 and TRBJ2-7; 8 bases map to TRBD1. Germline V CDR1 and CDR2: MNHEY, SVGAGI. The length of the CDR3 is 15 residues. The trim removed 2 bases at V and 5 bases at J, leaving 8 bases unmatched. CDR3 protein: CASSYAFRGRDEQYF. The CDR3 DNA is TGTGCCAGCAGTTACGCATTCAGGGGGCGCGACGAGCAGTACTTC.

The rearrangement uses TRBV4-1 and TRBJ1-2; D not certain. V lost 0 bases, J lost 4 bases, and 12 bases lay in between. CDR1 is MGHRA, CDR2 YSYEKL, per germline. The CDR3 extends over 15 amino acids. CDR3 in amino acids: CASSQETAWSYGYTF. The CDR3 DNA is TGCGCCAGCAGCCAAGAAACAGCCTGGAGCTATGGCTACACCTTC.

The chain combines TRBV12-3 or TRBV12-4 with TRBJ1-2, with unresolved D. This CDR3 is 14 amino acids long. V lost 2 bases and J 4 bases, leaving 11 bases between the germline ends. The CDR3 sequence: CASSLSFVVYGYTF. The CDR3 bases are TGTGCCAGCAGTTTATCCTTCGTCGTCTATGGCTACACCTTC.

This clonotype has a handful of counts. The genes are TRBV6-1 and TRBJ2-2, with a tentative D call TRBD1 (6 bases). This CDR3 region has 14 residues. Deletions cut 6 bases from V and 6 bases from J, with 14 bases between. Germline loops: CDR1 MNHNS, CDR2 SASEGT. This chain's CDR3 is CASRRQALAGELFF. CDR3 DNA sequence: TGTGCCAGCAGGAGACAGGCCTTGGCCGGGGAGCTGTTTTTT.

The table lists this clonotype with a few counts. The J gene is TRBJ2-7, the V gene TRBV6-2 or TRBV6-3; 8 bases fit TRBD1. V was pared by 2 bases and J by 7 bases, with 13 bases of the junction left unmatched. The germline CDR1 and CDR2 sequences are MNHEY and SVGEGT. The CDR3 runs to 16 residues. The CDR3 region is CASSYGQGREAWEQYF. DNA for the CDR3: TGTGCCAGCAGTTACGGACAGGGCAGGGAGGCGTGGGAGCAGTACTTC.

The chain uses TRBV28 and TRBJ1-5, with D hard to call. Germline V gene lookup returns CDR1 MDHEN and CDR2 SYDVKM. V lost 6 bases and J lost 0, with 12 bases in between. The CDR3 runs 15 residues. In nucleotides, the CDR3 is TGTGCCAGCAGCCCAGGACGGCATAGCAATCAGCCCCAGCATTTT. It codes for CASSPGRHSNQPQHF.

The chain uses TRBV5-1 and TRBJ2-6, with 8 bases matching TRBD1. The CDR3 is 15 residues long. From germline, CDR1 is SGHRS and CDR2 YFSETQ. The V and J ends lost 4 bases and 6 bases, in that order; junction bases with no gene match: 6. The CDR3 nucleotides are TGCGCCAGCAGCCTGGACAGGGTGGCGGCCAACGTCCTGACTTTC. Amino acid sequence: CASSLDRVAANVLTF.

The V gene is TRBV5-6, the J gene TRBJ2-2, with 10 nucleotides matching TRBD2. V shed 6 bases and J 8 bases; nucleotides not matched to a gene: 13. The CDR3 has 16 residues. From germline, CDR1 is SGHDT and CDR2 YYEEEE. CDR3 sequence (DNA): TGTGCCAGCACCGCGGCCCTAGCGGGAGTCTCAGGGGAGCTGTTTTTT. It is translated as CASTAALAGVSGELFF.

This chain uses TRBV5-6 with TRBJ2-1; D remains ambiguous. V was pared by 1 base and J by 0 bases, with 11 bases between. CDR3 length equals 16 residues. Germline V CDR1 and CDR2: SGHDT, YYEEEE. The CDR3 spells CASSLFVSRSYNEQFF. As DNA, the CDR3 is TGTGCCAGCAGCTTGTTTGTATCACGCTCCTACAATGAGCAGTTCTTC.

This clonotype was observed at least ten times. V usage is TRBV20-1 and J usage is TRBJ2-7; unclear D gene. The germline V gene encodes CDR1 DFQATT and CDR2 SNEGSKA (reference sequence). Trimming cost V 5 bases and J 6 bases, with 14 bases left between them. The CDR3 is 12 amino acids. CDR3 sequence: CSAPPGQGEQYF. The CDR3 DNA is TGCAGTGCTCCCCCCGGGCAAGGCGAGCAGTACTTC.

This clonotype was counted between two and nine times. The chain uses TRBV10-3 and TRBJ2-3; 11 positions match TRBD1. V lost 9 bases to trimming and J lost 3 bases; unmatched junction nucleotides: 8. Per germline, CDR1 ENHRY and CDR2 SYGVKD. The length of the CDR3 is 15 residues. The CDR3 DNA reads TGTGCCATGAAAAACGGACAGGGGGCAACAGATACGCAGTATTTT. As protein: CAMKNGQGATDTQYF.

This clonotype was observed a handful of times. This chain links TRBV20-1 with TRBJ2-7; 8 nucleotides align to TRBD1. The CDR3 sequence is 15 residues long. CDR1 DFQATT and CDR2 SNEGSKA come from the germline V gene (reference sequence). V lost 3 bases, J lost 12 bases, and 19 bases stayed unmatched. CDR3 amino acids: CSASSPDRVFSRAYF. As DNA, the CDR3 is TGCAGTGCTAGTAGCCCGGACAGGGTTTTCTCACGAGCGTACTTC.

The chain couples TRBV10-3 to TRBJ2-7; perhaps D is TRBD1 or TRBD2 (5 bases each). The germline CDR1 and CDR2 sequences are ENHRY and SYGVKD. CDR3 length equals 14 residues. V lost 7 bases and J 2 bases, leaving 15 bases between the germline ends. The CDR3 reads CAINKLGTAYEQYF. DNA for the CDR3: TGTGCCATCAACAAACTCGGGACCGCCTACGAGCAGTACTTC.

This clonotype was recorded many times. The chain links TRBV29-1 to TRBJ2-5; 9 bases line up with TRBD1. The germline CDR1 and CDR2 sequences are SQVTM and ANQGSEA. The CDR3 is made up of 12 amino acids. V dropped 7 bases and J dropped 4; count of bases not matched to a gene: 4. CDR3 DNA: TGCAGCGCCAGGGACAGGGTAGAGACCCAGTACTTC. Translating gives CSARDRVETQYF.

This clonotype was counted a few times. CDR3 sequence reads: CSAARTGRGNTEAFF. As DNA, the CDR3 is TGCAGTGCGGCGCGGACAGGGCGAGGGAACACTGAAGCTTTCTTT. The gene calls are TRBV20-1 and TRBJ1-1, with 8 nucleotides matching TRBD1. The CDR3 is 15 residues long. CDR1 and CDR2 (germline): DFQATT, SNEGSKA (reference sequence). J lost 1 base, V lost 6 bases, and 10 bases had no gene match.

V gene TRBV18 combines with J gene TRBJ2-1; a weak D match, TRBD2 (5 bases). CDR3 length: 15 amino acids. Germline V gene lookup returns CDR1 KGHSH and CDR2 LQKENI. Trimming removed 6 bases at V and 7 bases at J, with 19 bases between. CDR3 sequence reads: CASSWEWGTLNEQFF. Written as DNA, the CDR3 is TGTGCCAGCTCTTGGGAGTGGGGAACTTTGAATGAGCAGTTCTTC.

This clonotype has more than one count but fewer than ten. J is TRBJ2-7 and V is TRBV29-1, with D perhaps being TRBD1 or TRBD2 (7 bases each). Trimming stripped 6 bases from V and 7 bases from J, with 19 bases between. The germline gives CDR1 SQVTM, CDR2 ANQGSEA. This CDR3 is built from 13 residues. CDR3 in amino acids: CSVEREGAGEQYF. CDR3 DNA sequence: TGCAGCGTCGAGAGGGAGGGGGCCGGGGAGCAGTACTTC.

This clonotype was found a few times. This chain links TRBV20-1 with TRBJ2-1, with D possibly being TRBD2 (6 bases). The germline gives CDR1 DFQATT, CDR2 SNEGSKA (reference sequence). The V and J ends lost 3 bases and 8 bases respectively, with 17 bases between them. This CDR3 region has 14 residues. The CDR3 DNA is TGCAGTGCTAGGCGGCGGGATAGGTGGGATGAGCAGTTCTTC. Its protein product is CSARRRDRWDEQFF.

The CDR3 region is CSARGQEDIGDYNEQFF. The CDR3 bases are TGCAGCGCCAGGGGACAGGAGGATATCGGGGACTACAATGAGCAGTTCTTC. The chain links TRBV29-1 to TRBJ2-1, with TRBD1 matching over 8 bases. CDR1 and CDR2 (germline): SQVTM, ANQGSEA. The ends lost 7 bases at V and 3 bases at J; junction bases unmatched: 17. The CDR3 contains 17 residues.

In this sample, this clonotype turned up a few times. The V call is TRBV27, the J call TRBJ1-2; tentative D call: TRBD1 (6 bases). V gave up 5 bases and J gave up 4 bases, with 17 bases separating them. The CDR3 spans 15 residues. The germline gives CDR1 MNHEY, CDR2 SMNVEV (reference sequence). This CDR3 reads CASSPLGGASYGYTF. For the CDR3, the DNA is TGTGCCAGCAGTCCGCTGGGGGGGGCGAGCTATGGCTACACCTTC.

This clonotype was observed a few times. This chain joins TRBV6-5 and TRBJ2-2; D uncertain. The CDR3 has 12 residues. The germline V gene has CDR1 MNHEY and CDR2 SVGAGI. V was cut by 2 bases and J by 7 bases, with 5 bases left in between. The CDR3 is CASSYIGGELFF. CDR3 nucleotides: TGTGCCAGCAGTTACATAGGCGGGGAGCTGTTTTTT.

CDR3 protein: CAITGTPADYGYTF. In DNA form, the CDR3 reads TGTGCCATCACCGGGACCCCGGCGGACTATGGCTACACCTTC. The rearrangement links TRBV10-3 to TRBJ1-2; weak D call: TRBD1 (5 bases). The germline CDR1 and CDR2 sequences are ENHRY and SYGVKD. Trimming cost V 7 bases and J 3 bases, with 15 bases left between them. The CDR3 covers 14 residues.

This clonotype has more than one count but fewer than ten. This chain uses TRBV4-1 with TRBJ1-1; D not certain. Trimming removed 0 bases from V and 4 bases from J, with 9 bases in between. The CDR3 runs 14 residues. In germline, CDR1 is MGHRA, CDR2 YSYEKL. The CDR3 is CASSQERATTEAFF. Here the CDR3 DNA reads TGCGCCAGCAGCCAAGAGAGGGCCACCACTGAAGCTTTCTTT.